The clone carrying this T cell receptor beta chain was seen ten or more times. The record originates from a study of type 1 regulatory T cells. About the research overall: This in vitro CD4 product, T-allo10, is enriched for Tr1 cells and alloantigen-specific.

V gave up 5 bases and J gave up 6 bases, with 16 bases separating them. The CDR3 sequence is 15 residues long. Germline CDR1 and CDR2: SGHTA and FQGNSA. TCRdb independently ran MiXCR on the reads; one entry per CDR3 protein. Of about 18,000 distinct CDR3 sequences in the sample, around 9.6% were seen once. This sequence joins TRBV7-2 and TRBJ2-2, with D maybe TRBD2 (6 bases). The clonotype comes from a human donor in good health. The sequenced material came from CD4+ T cells, either the whole sample or a sorted fraction (not recorded which). The CDR3 nucleotides are TGTGCCAGCAGCCAAGGAGGGCGGGTGGCCGGGGAGCTGTTTTTT. The encoded protein is CASSQGGRVAGELFF. Combining the CDR3 with reference TRBV7-2 and TRBJ2-2 gives the whole variable domain GAGVSQSPSNKVTEKGKDVELRCDPISGHTALYWYRQSLGQGLEFLIYFQGNSAPDKSGLPSDRFSAERTGGSVSTLTIQRTQQEDSAVYLCASSQGGRVAGELFFGEGSRLTVL.